Shown below are 12 T cell receptor beta chains from a single sample sequenced in a study of T cell responses to AZD1222 COVID-19 vaccine. Clones were read by immunoSEQ multiplex PCR, and TCRdb kept only the in-frame ones, dropping some. This sample has 100,000 to 150,000 clones, with 90% found just once. Here the sequenced sample was peripheral blood, taken on day 0 of MenACWY control vaccination. These receptors all come from an adult in good health.

This chain joins TRBV27 and TRBJ2-1; 8 bases match TRBD2. The germline V gene has CDR1 MNHEY and CDR2 SMNVEV (reference sequence). The trim removed 2 bases at V and 3 bases at J, leaving 3 bases unmatched. The CDR3 totals 15 residues. The CDR3 region has the DNA TGTGCCAGCAGTTTAATAGCGGGGCGCTACAATGAGCAGTTCTTC. Protein sequence: CASSLIAGRYNEQFF.

This chain connects TRBV5-1 to TRBJ2-3; no clear D gene. Trimming took 3 bases from V and 0 from J, leaving 11 bases between them. Germline-derived CDR1 and CDR2 are SGHRS and YFSETQ. The length of the CDR3 is 15 residues. The chain's CDR3 is CASSYYRASTDTQYF. In DNA form, the CDR3 reads TGCGCCAGCAGCTACTACAGAGCGAGCACAGATACGCAGTATTTT.

V gene TRBV3-1 (or the pseudogene TRBV3-2) combines with J gene TRBJ2-5, with unresolved D. The length of the CDR3 is 15 residues. Germline CDR1 LGHDT, CDR2 YNNKEL (reference sequence). Deletions cut 4 bases from V and 5 bases from J, with 17 bases between. The CDR3 loop is CASSRRQEVGETQYF. The DNA of the CDR3 is TGTGCCAGCAGCCGGCGACAAGAGGTCGGGGAGACCCAGTACTTC.

The V and J genes are TRBV27 and TRBJ2-5, with 9 bases that match TRBD1. The CDR3 has 15 residues. Germline CDR1 and CDR2: MNHEY and SMNVEV (reference sequence). Trimming at V came to 3 bases and at J to 5 bases, leaving 7 bases not matched to a gene. CDR3 sequence (DNA): TGTGCCAGCAGTTTGGGGGGACAGGGTTCGGAGACCCAGTACTTC. This sequence encodes CASSLGGQGSETQYF.

The V and J genes are TRBV27 and TRBJ1-1; D is possibly TRBD1 (5 bases). The V end lost 0 bases, the J end lost 5 bases, and 16 bases lay between the germline ends. There are 16 residues in the CDR3. The V gene's germline CDR1 is MNHEY and CDR2 SMNVEV (reference sequence). The CDR3 coding sequence is TGTGCCAGCAGTTTATCGACCTCCCTCGGGGGTACTGAAGCTTTCTTT. Protein product: CASSLSTSLGGTEAFF.

The V gene is TRBV4-3, the J gene TRBJ2-4; D remains ambiguous. V shed 5 bases and J shed 5 bases, with 16 bases lying between them. Germline V gene lookup returns CDR1 LGHNA and CDR2 YSLEER. This CDR3 has 15 residues. As DNA, the CDR3 is TGCGCCAGCAGCGAATACCTACCGGGCCAAAACATTCAGTACTTC. This gives the protein CASSEYLPGQNIQYF.

The rearrangement links TRBV7-2 to TRBJ1-5; TRBD1 agrees at 8 bases. CDR1 is SGHTA and CDR2 is FQGNSA in the germline V gene. V shed 1 base, J shed 4 bases, and the junction held 6 bases outside the gene matches. The CDR3 extends over 16 amino acids. CDR3 amino acids: CASSLERDRGNQPQHF. The CDR3 DNA reads TGTGCCAGCAGCTTAGAAAGAGACAGGGGAAATCAGCCCCAGCATTTT.

The V gene is TRBV18, the J gene TRBJ2-7; tentative D call: TRBD2 (6 bases). Deletions cut 0 bases from V and 2 bases from J, with 17 bases between. CDR1 and CDR2 from the germline V gene are KGHSH and LQKENI. CDR3 size: 17 residues. This CDR3 reads CASSPPNGRGTAYEQYF. CDR3 nucleotides: TGTGCCAGCTCACCACCGAACGGGCGGGGTACCGCCTACGAGCAGTACTTC.

The chain carries TRBV2 and TRBJ2-1; a weak D match, TRBD2 (5 bases). The V gene lost 3 bases and the J gene lost 0 bases, with 9 bases spanning the gap. Looked up from germline, CDR1 is SNHLY and CDR2 is FYNNEI. The CDR3 is 15 amino acids. CDR3 in amino acids: CASSDGLSSYNEQFF. CDR3 coding DNA: TGTGCCAGCAGTGACGGACTCAGCTCCTACAATGAGCAGTTCTTC.

The V and J genes are TRBV2 and TRBJ2-7, with D perhaps TRBD2 (6 bases). V dropped 4 bases and J dropped 3 bases, with 19 bases sitting between them. This CDR3 comprises 16 residues. CDR1 SNHLY and CDR2 FYNNEI come from the germline V gene. CDR3 region: CASSASGLTADYEQYF. In DNA form, the CDR3 reads TGTGCCAGCAGTGCTTCGGGACTCACAGCGGACTACGAGCAGTACTTC.

V is TRBV28 and J is TRBJ1-2, with D perhaps TRBD1 (6 bases). The CDR3 spans 12 residues. With 9 bases removed from V and 9 bases from J, the gap between germline ends came to 17 bases. Germline V lookup: CDR1 MDHEN, CDR2 SYDVKM. DNA of the CDR3: TGTGCCAGTACGATCGCAGGGGACAGCTACACCTTC. Translated: CASTIAGDSYTF.

The gene calls are TRBV7-2 and TRBJ2-7, with 7 bases that match TRBD1. The trim removed 2 bases at V and 2 bases at J, leaving 3 bases unmatched. Looked up from germline, CDR1 is SGHTA and CDR2 is FQGNSA. The CDR3 length is 14 residues. In DNA form, the CDR3 reads TGTGCCAGCAGCTTAATGCAGGGGGCCTACGAGCAGTACTTC. This encodes CASSLMQGAYEQYF.